The clone carrying this TCR beta chain was seen a few times. What it binds is not known. Trimming left V 0 bases short and J 6 bases short, with 10 bases between. Per germline, CDR1 SGHTS and CDR2 YDEGEE. This CDR3 spans 14 amino acids. Amplification targeted TCR beta CDR3 regions from RNA transcripts. TCR CDR3 regions were first amplified by RT-PCR with HTBI primers. A single record per CDR3 protein comes from TCRdb applying MiXCR to the multiplex PCR reads. The sample holds hundreds of thousands of distinct CDR3 sequences, around 15% seen once. This entry comes from a study of T cells in Graves' hyperthyroidism and ophthalmopathy. General study findings and limits: Before onset, by a median of 6.5 months, the model predicted ophthalmopathy. Most clonotypes expanded in thyroid above 0.001 were likewise present in blood.

The J gene is TRBJ1-5, the V gene TRBV5-8, with D possibly matching TRBD1 (5 bases). The clonotype comes from a woman aged 18-29 years with Graves' hyperthyroidism. The source material was blood. The CDR3: CASSLGGRGQPQHF. The CDR3 nucleotides are TGTGCCAGCAGCTTGGGGGGCAGAGGTCAGCCCCAGCATTTT.